Included here is one T cell receptor (beta chain) sequence, with context. What antigen it recognizes has not been identified. Base-call qualities are not available, and no considerably larger clone is one nucleotide away. Enrolling through a virtual design, the prospective study's participants ranged in age from roughly 18 to 89 years and lived across around 25 United States geographic areas. In the prospective study, cohorts were assigned on the basis of participant-reported clinical history obtained from a screening survey and a study questionnaire. Mobile phlebotomists in the prospective study collected whole blood, serum and a nasopharyngeal or oropharyngeal swab from every participant. Prospective study participants could optionally give additional blood draws and questionnaires over an approximately two-month period. Before DNA extraction, prospective study blood samples were shipped either frozen or at room temperature.

This specimen comes from a study of blood T cell repertoires in COVID-19 (dated by TCRdb to 2020 to 2022). About the full investigation: The collaborator samples originated in the United States, Italy and Spain and spanned the acute and convalescent phases of COVID-19. Samples came from the ongoing ImmuneRACE study (first 160 participants) plus 1,254 subjects from 6 global collaborators. The material from the prospective study consisted of cDNA or gDNA derived from T cells, B-cell-depleted T cells, or PBMCs. The repertoires were released in a freely available public database meant as a resource for research on the immune response to SARS-CoV-2. Where available, HLA class I and class II types were obtained from metadata supplied by the sample provider rather than from assay-based typing. A de-identified subject ID, COVID-19 status, age in years and sex were almost always included in the sample metadata. Deeply sampled blood TCRbeta repertoires from subjects exposed to, actively infected with, or recovered from COVID-19 were included in the dataset.

What the work shows at the level of the full study, not this receptor alone: How much clinical and demographic metadata was included differed by source and by participant, and the metadata was provided uncurated.

TCRbeta CDR3 regions were amplified from genomic DNA by means of the immunoSEQ Assay, a bias-controlled multiplex PCR. In the original analysis: Within the assay, amplification of reference gene primers was used to estimate how many nucleated cells each sample contained. To quantify the absolute abundance of each unique TCRbeta CDR3 rearrangement, sequence reads were collapsed and filtered. For each sample, productive Simpson clonality was calculated by taking the square root of Simpson's diversity index across productive rearrangements. In its TCRdb copy, this immuneACCESS table keeps in-frame sequences only and misses some clones. Where compared with another copy, unresolved V genes explain less than half of these, and the others have no known cause. The V and J calls and clone size were taken over from that table, and D and trimming were inferred from the DNA. The table for this sample lists 250,000 to 300,000 clones; about nine tenths of them were counted only once. The ten largest account for roughly 1.2% of the sample.

The sequencing sample was made of PBMCs or T cells enriched from blood (not recorded which). The clonotype was recovered from a human donor in a cohort exposed to, infected with or recovered from COVID-19 (not recorded which). The donor label of this sample is uncertain.

The CDR3 has the sequence CASSLGRRVNEQYF. In nucleotide form, the sequence is TGTGCCAGCAGCTTGGGGCGGCGGGTGAACGAGCAGTACTTC. The chain was built from TRBV5-5 and TRBJ2-7, and possibly TRBD2, on 5 matching bases. V loses 0 bases of germline sequence and J loses 5 bases, and the interval between the two ends is 12 bases. Reading from cysteine to phenylalanine, the CDR3 counts 14 amino acids. The only DNA kept is the CDR3, 42 bases in frame from the first base. Via the germline V gene (reference sequence), CDR1 is SGHKS and CDR2 YYEKEE.